This TCR beta chain was captured by sequencing in a study of cytomegalovirus exposure and HLA in healthy donors. Whole-study findings and limits: A highly shared variant cluster was judged a likely technical artifact. Reportedly, cytomegalovirus status was diagnosed with high sensitivity and specificity.

The V end lost 5 bases, the J end lost 0 bases, and 8 bases lay between the germline ends. The CDR3 spans 14 residues. Germline V gene sequence: CDR1 MDHEN, CDR2 SYDVKM. This PCR relied on a set of 60 Vbeta primers and 13 Jbeta primers. Profiled with immunoSEQ multiplex PCR; TCRdb holds only in-frame clones, not every one. The sample has more than 65,000 clones, about 79% seen once. This clone has only a few counts. No antigen is known for it. The V gene is TRBV28, the J gene TRBJ1-5; unclear D gene. The sequencing sample was made of PBMCs. The receptor was isolated from a female donor in good health and CMV-seronegative. The DNA of the CDR3 is TGTGCCAGCAGTACAGAGTATAGCAATCAGCCCCAGCATTTT. Its translation: CASSTEYSNQPQHF. The entire variable domain, with the rest obtained from reference TRBV28 and TRBJ1-5, is as follows: DVKVTQSSRYLVKRTGEKVFLECVQDMDHENMFWYRQDPGLGLRLIYFSYDVKMKEKGDIPEGYSVSREKKERFSLILESASTNQTSMYLCASSTEYSNQPQHFGDGTRLSIL.